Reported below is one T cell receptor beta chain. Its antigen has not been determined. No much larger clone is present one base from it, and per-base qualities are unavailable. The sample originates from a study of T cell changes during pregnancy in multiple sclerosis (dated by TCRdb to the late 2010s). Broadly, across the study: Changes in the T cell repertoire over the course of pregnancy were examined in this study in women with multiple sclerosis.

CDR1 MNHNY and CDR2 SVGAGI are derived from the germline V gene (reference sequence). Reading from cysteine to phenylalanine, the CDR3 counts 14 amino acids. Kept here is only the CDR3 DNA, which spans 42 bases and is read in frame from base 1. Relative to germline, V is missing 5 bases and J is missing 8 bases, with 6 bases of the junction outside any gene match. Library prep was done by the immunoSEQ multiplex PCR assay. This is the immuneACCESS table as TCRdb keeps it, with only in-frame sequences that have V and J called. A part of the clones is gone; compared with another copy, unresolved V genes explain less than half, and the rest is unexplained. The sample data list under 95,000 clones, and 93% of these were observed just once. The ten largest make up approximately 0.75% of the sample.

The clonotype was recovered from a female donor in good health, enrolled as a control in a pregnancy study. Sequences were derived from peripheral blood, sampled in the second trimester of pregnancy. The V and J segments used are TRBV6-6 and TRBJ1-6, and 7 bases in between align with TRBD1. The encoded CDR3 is CASSHQGEDSPLHF. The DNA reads TGTGCCAGCAGTCATCAGGGGGAAGATTCACCCCTCCACTTT.